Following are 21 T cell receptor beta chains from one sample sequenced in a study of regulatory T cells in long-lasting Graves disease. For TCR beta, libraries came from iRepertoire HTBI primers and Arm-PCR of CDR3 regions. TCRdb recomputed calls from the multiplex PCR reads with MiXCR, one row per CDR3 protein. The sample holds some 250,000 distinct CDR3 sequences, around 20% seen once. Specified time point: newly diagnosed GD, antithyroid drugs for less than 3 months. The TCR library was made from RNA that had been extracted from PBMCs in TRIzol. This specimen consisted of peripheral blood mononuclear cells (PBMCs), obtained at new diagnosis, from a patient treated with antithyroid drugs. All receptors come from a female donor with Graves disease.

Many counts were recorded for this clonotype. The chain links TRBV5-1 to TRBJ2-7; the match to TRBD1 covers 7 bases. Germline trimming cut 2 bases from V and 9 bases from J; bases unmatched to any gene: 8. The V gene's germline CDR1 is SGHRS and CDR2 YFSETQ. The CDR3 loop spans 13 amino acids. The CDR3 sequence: CASSLTDRTAQYF. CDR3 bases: TGCGCCAGCAGCTTAACGGACAGGACCGCGCAGTACTTC.

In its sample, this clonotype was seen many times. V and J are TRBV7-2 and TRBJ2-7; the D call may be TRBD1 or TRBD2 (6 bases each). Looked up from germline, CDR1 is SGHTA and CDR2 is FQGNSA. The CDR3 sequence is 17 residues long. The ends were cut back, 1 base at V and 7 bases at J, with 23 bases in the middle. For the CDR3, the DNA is TGTGCCAGCAGCTTAGTGGCCGGGGGCCTCGCTTTGGGGGAGCAGTACTTC. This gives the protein CASSLVAGGLALGEQYF.

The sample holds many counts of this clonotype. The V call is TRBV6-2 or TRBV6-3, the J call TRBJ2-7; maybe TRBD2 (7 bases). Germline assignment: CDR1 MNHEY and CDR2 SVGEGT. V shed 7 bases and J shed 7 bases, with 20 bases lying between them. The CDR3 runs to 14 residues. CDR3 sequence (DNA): TGTGCCAGCACCCAACGATGGGGGGGGCTGGAGCAGTACTTC. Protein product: CASTQRWGGLEQYF.

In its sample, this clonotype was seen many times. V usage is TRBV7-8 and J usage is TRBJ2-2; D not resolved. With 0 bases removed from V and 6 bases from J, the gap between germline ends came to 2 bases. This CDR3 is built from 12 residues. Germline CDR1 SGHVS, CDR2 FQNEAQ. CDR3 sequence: CASSLAAGELFF. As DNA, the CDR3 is TGTGCCAGCAGCTTAGCGGCCGGGGAGCTGTTTTTT. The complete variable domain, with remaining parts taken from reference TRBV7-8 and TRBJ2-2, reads GAGVSQSPRYKVAKRGQDVALRCDPISGHVSLFWYQQALGQGPEFLTYFQNEAQLDKSGLPSDRFFAERPEGSVSTLKIQRTQQEDSAVYLCASSLAAGELFFGEGSRLTVL.

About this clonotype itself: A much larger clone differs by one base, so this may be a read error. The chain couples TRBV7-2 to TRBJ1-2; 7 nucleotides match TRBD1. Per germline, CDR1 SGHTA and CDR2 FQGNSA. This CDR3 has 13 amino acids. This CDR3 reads CASSSDRLYGYIF. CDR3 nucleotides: TGTGCCAGCAGCTCGGACAGGCTCTATGGCTACATCTTC.

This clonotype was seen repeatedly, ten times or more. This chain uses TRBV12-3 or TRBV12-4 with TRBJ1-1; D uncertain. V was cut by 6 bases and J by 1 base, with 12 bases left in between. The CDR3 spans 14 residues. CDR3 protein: CASSSNWGNTEAFF. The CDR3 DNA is TGTGCCAGCAGCTCGAACTGGGGGAACACTGAAGCTTTCTTT.

CDR3 DNA: TGTGCCAGCAGTTTAGGGACAGCAAGAACAACAACTAATGAAAAACTGTTTTTT. Amino acid sequence: CASSLGTARTTTNEKLFF. The chain is built from TRBV6-2 or TRBV6-3 and TRBJ1-4; the match to TRBD1 covers 7 bases. This CDR3 region has 18 residues. With 4 bases clipped from V and 0 bases from J, the junction kept 11 bases outside the gene matches. The germline gives CDR1 MNHEY, CDR2 SVGEGT.

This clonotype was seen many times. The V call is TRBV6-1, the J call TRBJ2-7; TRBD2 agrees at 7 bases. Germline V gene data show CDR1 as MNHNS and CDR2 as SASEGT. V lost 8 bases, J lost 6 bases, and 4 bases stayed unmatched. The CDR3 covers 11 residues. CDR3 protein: CASGRVGEQYF. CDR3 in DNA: TGTGCCAGCGGGAGGGTCGGCGAGCAGTACTTC.

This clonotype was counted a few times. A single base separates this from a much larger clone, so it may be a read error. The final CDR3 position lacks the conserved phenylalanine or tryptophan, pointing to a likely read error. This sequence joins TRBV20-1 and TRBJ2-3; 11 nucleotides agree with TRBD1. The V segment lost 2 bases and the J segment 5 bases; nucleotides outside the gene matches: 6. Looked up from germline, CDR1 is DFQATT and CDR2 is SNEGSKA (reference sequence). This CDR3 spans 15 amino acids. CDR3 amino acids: CSARFQDRGQDTQYS. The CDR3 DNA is TGCAGTGCTAGATTCCAGGACAGGGGGCAAGATACGCAGTATTCT.

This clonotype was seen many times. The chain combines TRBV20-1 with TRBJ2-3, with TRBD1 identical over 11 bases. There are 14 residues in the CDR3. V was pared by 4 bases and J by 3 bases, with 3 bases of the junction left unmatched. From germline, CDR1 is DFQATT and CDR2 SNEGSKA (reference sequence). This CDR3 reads CSATGQGGTDTQYF. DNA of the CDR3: TGCAGTGCTACGGGACAGGGGGGGACAGATACGCAGTATTTT.

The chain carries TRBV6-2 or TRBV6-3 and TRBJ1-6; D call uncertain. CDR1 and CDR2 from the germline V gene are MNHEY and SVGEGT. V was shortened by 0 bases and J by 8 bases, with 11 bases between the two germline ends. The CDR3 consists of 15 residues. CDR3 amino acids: CASSYSSGRHSPLHF. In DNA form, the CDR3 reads TGTGCCAGCAGTTACTCTTCGGGCCGGCATTCACCCCTCCACTTT.

CDR3 protein: CASSQEVFNTGELFF. The DNA for the CDR3 is TGCGCCAGCAGCCAAGAAGTTTTTAACACCGGGGAGCTGTTTTTT. The chain has TRBV4-3 and TRBJ2-2; D is unclear. The CDR3 has 15 amino acids. V gave up 0 bases and J gave up 2 bases, with 7 bases separating them. The germline V gene has CDR1 LGHNA and CDR2 YSLEER.

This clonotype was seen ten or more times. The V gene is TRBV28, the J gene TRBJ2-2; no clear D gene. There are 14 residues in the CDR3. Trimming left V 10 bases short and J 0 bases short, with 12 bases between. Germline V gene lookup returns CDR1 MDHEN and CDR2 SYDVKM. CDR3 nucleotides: TGTGCCACCTGGCTGAAAGCGAACACCGGGGAGCTGTTTTTT. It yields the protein CATWLKANTGELFF.

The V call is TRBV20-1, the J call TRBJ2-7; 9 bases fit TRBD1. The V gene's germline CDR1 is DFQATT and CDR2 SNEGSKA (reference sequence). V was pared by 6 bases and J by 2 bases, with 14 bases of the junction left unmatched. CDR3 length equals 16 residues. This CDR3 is CSATNPGQGTPYEQYF. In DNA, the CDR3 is TGCAGTGCCACAAATCCGGGACAGGGAACCCCCTACGAGCAGTACTTC.

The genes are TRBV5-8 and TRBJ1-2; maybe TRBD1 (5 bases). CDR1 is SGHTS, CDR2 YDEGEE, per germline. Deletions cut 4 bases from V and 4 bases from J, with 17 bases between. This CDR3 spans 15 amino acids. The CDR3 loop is CASSPWDATFYGYTF. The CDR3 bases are TGTGCCAGCAGCCCGTGGGACGCTACCTTCTATGGCTACACCTTC. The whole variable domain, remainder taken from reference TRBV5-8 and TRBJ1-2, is EAGVTQSPTHLIKTRGQQATLRCSPISGHTSVYWYQQALGLGLQFLLWYDEGEERNRGNFPPRFSGRQFPNYSSELNVNALELEDSALYLCASSPWDATFYGYTFGSGTRLTVV.

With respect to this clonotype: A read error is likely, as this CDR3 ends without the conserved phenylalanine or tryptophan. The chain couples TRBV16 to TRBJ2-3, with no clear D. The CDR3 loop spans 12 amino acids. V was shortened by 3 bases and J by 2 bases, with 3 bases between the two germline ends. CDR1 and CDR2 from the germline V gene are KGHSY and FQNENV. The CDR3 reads CASSQSTDTQYS. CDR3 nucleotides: TGTGCCAGCAGCCAGTCCACAGATACGCAGTATTCT.

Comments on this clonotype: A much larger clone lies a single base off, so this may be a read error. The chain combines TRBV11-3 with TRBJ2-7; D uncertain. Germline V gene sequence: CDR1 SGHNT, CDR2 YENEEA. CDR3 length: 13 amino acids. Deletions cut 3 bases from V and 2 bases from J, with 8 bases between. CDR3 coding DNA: TGTGCCAGCAGCTTGAACCAGACCTACGAGCAGTACTTC. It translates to CASSLNQTYEQYF.

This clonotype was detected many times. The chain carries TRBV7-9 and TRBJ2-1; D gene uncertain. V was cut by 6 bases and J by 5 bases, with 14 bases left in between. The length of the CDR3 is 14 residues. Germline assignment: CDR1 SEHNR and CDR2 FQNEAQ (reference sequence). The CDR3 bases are TGTGCCAGCAGTCATCCCGGGCCAGACAATGAGCAGTTCTTC. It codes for CASSHPGPDNEQFF. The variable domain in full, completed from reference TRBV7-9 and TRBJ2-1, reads DTGVSQNPRHKITKRGQNVTFRCDPISEHNRLYWYRQTLGQGPEFLTYFQNEAQLEKSRLLSDRFSAERPKGSFSTLEIQRTEQGDSAMYLCASSHPGPDNEQFFGPGTRLTVL.

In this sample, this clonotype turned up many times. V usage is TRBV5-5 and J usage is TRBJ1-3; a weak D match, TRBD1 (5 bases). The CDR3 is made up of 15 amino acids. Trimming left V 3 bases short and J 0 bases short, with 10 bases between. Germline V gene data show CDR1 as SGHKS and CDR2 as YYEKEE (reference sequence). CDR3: CASSWRGGSGNTIYF. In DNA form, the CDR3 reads TGTGCCAGCAGCTGGAGGGGAGGCTCTGGAAACACCATATATTTT.

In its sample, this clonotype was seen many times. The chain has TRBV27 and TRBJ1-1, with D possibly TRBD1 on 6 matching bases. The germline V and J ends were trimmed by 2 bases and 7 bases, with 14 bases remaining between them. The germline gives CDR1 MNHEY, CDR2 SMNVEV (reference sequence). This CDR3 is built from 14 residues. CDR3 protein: CASSLRGARGEAFF. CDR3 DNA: TGTGCCAGCAGTTTACGGGGGGCCCGGGGTGAAGCTTTCTTT.

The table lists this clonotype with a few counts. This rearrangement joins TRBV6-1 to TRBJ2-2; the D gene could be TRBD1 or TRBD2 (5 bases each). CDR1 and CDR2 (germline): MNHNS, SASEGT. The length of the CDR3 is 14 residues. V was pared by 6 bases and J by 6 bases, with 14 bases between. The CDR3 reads CASRRGVNAGELFF. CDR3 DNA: TGTGCCAGCAGGAGGGGTGTCAATGCCGGGGAGCTGTTTTTT.